Reported below is one TCR beta chain. The sample belongs to a study of blood T cell repertoires in COVID-19. Study-level information: The samples span acute and convalescent COVID-19 from the United States, Italy and Spain. PBMCs, B-cell-depleted T cells, or T cells were the source of the cDNA or gDNA that made up the material.

The authors' processing: Nucleated cell number was recorded as an estimate derived from reference gene primer amplification. Repertoires were generated with immunoSEQ multiplex PCR, while TCRdb's copy carries only in-frame clones and drops some. The D gene and trimming were derived from the DNA, and the V and J assignments and clone size from that table. This sample has approximately 300,000 clones, with around 87% found just once. The CDR3 has 11 amino acids. The germline V gene has CDR1 MNHEY and CDR2 SMNVEV (reference sequence). V gave up 5 bases and J gave up 7 bases, with 9 bases separating them. Participants were aged about 18 to 89 years from 20 to 30 US areas.

Material: PBMCs or T cells enriched from blood (not recorded which). The V call is TRBV27, the J call TRBJ2-7; D ambiguous. The receptor was derived from a young woman who had recovered from COVID-19. For the CDR3, the DNA is TGTGCCAGCAGTCACGGTTGGGAGCAGTACTTC. It codes for CASSHGWEQYF.